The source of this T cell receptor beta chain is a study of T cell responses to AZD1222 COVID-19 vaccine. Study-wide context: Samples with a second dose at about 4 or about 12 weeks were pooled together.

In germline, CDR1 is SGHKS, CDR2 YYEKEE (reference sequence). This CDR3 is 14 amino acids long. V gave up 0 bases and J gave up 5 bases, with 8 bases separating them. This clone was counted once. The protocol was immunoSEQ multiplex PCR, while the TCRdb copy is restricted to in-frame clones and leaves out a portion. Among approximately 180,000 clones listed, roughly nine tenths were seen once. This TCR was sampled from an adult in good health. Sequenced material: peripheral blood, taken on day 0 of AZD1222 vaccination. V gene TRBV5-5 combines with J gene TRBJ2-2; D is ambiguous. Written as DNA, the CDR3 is TGTGCCAGCAGCTTGGGGGGAACTACCGGGGAGCTGTTTTTT. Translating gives CASSLGGTTGELFF.